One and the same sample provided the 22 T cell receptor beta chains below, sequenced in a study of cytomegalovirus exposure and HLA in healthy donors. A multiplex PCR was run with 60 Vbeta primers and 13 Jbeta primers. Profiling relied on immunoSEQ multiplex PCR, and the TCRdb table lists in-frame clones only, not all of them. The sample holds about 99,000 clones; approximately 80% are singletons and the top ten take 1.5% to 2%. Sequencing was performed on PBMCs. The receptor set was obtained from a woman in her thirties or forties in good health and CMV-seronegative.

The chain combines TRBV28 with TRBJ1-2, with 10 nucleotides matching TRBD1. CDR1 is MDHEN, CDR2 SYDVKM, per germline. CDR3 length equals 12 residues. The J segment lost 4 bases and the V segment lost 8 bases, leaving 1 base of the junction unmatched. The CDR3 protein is CASGQGGYGYTF. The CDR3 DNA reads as TGTGCCAGCGGACAGGGGGGCTATGGCTACACCTTC.

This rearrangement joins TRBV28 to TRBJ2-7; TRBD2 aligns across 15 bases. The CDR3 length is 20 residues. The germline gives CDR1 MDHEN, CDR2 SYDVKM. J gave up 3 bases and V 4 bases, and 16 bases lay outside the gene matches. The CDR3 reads CASSSSPGQGLAGGYYEQYF. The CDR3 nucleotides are TGTGCCAGCAGTTCCTCCCCGGGACAAGGACTAGCGGGAGGGTACTACGAGCAGTACTTC.

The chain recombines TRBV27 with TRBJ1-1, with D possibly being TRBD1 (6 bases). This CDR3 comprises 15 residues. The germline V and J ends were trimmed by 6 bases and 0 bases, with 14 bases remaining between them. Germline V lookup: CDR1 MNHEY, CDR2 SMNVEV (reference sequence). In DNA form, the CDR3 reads TGTGCCAGCAGGCCATTAGGACAGATGAACACTGAAGCTTTCTTT. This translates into CASRPLGQMNTEAFF.

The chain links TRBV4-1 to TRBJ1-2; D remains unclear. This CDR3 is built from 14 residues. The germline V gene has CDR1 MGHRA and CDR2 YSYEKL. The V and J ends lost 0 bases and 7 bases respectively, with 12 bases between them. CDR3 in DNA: TGCGCCAGCAGCCAAGATCTAACCCCCGGTGGCTACACCTTC. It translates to CASSQDLTPGGYTF.

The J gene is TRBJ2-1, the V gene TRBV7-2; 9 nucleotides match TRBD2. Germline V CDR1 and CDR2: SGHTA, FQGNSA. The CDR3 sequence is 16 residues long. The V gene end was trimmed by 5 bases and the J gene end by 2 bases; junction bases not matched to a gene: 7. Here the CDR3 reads CASSLTSGYAYNEQFF. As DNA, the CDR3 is TGTGCCAGCAGCCTGACTAGCGGTTACGCCTACAATGAGCAGTTCTTC. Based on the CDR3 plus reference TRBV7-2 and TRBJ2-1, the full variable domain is GAGVSQSPSNKVTEKGKDVELRCDPISGHTALYWYRQSLGQGLEFLIYFQGNSAPDKSGLPSDRFSAERTGGSVSTLTIQRTQQEDSAVYLCASSLTSGYAYNEQFFGPGTRLTVL.

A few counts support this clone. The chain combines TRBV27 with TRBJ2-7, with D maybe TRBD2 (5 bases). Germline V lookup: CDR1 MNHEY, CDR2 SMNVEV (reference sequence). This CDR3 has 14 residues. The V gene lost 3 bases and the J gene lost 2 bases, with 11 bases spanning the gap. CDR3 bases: TGTGCCAGCAGTTTCGGAGAGGGCACCTACGAGCAGTACTTC. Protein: CASSFGEGTYEQYF.

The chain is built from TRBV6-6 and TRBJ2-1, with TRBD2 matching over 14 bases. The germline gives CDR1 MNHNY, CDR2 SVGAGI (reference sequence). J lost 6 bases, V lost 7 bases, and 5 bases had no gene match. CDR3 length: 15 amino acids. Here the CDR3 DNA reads TGTGCCAGCACGCGAGGACTAGCGGGGGGCAATGAGCAGTTCTTC. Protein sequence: CASTRGLAGGNEQFF.

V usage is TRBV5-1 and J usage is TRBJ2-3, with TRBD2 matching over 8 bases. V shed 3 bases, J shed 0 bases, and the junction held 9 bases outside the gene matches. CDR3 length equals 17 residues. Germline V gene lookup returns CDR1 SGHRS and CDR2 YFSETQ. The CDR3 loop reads CASSWRLERGSTDTQYF. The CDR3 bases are TGCGCCAGCAGCTGGCGACTAGAGCGGGGGAGCACAGATACGCAGTATTTT.

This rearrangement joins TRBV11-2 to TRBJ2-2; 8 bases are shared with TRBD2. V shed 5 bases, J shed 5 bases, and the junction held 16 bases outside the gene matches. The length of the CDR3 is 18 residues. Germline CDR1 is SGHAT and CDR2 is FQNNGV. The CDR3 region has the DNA TGTGCCAGCAGCCAAGGCCCCGGACTAGCCTCCACAACCGGGGAGCTGTTTTTT. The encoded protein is CASSQGPGLASTTGELFF.

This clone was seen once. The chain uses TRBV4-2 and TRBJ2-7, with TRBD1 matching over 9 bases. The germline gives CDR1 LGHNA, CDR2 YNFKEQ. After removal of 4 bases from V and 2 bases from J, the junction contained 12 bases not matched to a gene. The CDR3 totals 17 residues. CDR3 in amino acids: CASSRNRGPGGTYEQYF. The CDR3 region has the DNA TGTGCCAGCAGCCGGAACAGGGGGCCCGGGGGAACCTACGAGCAGTACTTC.

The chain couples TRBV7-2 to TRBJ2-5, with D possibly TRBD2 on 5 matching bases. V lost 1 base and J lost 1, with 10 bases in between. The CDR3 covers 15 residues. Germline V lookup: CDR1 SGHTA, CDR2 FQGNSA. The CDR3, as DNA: TGTGCCAGCAGCTTAGAAGCCCTAGCCCAAGAGACCCAGTACTTC. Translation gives CASSLEALAQETQYF.

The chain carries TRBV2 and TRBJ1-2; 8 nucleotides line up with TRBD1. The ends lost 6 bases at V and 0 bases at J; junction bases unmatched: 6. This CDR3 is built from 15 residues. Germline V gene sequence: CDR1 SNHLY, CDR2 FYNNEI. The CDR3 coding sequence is TGTGCCAGCAGACATGACAGGGGAGCTAACTATGGCTACACCTTC. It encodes CASRHDRGANYGYTF.

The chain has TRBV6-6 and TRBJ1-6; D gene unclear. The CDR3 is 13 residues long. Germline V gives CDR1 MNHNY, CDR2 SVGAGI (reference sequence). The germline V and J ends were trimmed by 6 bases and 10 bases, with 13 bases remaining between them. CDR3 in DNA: TGTGCCAGCAGCCCCCCTTACTCCTCACCCCTCCACTTT. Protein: CASSPPYSSPLHF.

CDR3 nucleotides: TGTGCCAGCAGCGGCGGGGGACACAATGAGCAGTTCTTC. Amino acids: CASSGGGHNEQFF. The chain recombines TRBV16 with TRBJ2-1, with 7 bases that match TRBD2. Germline values: CDR1 KGHSY, CDR2 FQNENV. The CDR3 sequence is 13 residues long. V lost 5 bases and J lost 5; bases outside the gene matches: 3. The entire variable domain, with the rest obtained from reference TRBV16 and TRBJ2-1, is as follows: GEEVAQTPKHLVRGEGQKAKLYCAPIKGHSYVFWYQQVLKNEFKFLISFQNENVFDETGMPKERFSAKCLPNSPCSLEIQATKLEDSAVYFCASSGGGHNEQFFGPGTRLTVL.

The CDR3 sequence is CASSLGLAGGYEQYF. Here the CDR3 DNA reads TGCGCCAGCAGCTTAGGACTAGCGGGAGGCTACGAGCAGTACTTC. The chain is built from TRBV4-3 and TRBJ2-7, with 14 bases that match TRBD2. Trimming removed 5 bases from V and 3 bases from J; junction bases left unmatched: 3. In germline, CDR1 is LGHNA, CDR2 YSLEER. This CDR3 region has 15 residues.

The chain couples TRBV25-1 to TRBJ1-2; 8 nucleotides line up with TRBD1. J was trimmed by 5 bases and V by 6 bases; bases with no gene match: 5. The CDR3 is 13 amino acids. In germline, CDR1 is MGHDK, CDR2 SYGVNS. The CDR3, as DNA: TGTGCCAGCAGGGCGACAGGGGTGTATGGCTACACCTTC. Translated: CASRATGVYGYTF.

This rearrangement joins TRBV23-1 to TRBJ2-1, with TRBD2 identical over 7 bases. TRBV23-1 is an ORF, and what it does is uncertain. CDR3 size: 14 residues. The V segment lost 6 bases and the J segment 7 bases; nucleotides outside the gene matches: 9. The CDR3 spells CASRGGRAVNEQFF. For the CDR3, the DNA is TGCGCCAGCAGGGGAGGGAGGGCTGTTAATGAGCAGTTCTTC.

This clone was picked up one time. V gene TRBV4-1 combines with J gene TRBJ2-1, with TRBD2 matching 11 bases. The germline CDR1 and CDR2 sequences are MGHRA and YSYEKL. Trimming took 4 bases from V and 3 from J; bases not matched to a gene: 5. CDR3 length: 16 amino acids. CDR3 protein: CASSPVGTSGYNEQFF. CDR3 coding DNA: TGCGCCAGCAGCCCCGTCGGGACTAGCGGCTACAATGAGCAGTTCTTC.

CDR3 DNA: TGCGCCAGCAGCGGTGGGACAGGGGTTGTAGTTCAGTACTTC. It yields the protein CASSGGTGVVVQYF. The V and J genes are TRBV5-1 and TRBJ2-7; 10 nucleotides agree with TRBD1. This CDR3 spans 14 amino acids. From germline, CDR1 is SGHRS and CDR2 YFSETQ. V gave up 4 bases and J gave up 10 bases; unmatched junction bases: 11. Drawing the rest from reference TRBV5-1 and TRBJ2-7, the complete variable domain is KAGVTQTPRYLIKTRGQQVTLSCSPISGHRSVSWYQQTPGQGLQFLFEYFSETQRNKGNFPGRFSGRQFSNSRSEMNVSTLELGDSALYLCASSGGTGVVVQYFGPGTRLTVT.

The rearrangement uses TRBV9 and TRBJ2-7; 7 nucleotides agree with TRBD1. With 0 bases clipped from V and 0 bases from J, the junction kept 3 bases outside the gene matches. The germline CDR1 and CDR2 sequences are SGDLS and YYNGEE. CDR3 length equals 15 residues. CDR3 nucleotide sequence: TGTGCCAGCAGCGTAGGGGACAGCAGCTCCTACGAGCAGTACTTC. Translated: CASSVGDSSSYEQYF. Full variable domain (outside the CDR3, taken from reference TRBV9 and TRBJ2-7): DSGVTQTPKHLITATGQRVTLRCSPRSGDLSVYWYQQSLDQGLQFLIQYYNGEERAKGNILERFSAQQFPDLHSELNLSSLELGDSALYFCASSVGDSSSYEQYFGPGTRLTVT.

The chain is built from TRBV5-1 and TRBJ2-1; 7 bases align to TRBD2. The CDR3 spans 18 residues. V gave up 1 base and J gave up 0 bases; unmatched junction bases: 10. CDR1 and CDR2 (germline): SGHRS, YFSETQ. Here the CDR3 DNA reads TGCGCCAGCAGCTTGACCCTCGGGACTACTGACTCCTACAATGAGCAGTTCTTC. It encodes CASSLTLGTTDSYNEQFF.

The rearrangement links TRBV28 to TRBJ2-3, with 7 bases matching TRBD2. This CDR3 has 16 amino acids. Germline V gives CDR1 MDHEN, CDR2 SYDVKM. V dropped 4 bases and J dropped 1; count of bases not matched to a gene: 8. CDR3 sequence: CASSSPGTTGTDTQYF. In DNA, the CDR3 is TGTGCCAGCAGTTCCCCCGGGACTACTGGCACAGATACGCAGTATTTT. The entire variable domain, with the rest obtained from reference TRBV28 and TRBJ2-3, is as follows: DVKVTQSSRYLVKRTGEKVFLECVQDMDHENMFWYRQDPGLGLRLIYFSYDVKMKEKGDIPEGYSVSREKKERFSLILESASTNQTSMYLCASSSPGTTGTDTQYFGPGTRLTVL.